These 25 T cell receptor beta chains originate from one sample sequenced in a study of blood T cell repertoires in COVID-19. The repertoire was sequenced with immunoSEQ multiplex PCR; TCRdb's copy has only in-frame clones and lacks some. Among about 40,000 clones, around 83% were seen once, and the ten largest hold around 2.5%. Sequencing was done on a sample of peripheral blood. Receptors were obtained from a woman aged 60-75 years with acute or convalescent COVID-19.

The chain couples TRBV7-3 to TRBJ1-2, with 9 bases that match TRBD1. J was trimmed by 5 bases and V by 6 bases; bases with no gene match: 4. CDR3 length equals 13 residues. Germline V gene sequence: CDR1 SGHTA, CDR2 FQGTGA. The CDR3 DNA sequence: TGTGCCAGCAGTTTGGGACAGGGTTATGGCTACACCTTC. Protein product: CASSLGQGYGYTF.

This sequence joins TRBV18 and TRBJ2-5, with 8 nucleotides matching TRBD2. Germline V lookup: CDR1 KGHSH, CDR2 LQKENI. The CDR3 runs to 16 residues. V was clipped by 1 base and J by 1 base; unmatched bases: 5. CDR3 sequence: CASSPLGTSGQETQYF. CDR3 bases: TGTGCCAGCTCACCACTCGGAACTAGCGGCCAAGAGACCCAGTACTTC.

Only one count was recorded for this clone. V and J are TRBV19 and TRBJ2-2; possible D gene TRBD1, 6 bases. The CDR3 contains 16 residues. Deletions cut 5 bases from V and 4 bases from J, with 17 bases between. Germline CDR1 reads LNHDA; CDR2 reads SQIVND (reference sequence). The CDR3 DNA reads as TGTGCCAGTAGTCCCCAGGGGACGGCGTCCACCGGGGAGCTGTTTTTT. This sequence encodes CASSPQGTASTGELFF.

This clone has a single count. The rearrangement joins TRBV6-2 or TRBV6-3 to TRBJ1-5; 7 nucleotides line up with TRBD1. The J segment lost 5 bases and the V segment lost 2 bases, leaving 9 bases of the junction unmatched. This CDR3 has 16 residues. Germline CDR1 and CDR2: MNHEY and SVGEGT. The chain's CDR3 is CASSYRQGVVDQPQHF. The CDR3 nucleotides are TGTGCCAGCAGTTACCGGCAGGGGGTAGTTGATCAGCCCCAGCATTTT.

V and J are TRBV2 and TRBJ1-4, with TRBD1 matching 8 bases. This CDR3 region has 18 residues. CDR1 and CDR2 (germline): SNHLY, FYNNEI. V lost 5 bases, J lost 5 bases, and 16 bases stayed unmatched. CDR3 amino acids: CASSYPSGTGKGNEKLFF. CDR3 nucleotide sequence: TGTGCCAGCAGTTATCCTTCCGGGACAGGCAAGGGGAATGAAAAACTGTTTTTT.

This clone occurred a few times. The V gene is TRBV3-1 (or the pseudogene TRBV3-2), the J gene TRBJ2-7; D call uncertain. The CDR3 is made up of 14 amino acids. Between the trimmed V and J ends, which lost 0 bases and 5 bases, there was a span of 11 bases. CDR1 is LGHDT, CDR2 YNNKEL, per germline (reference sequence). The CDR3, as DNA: TGTGCCAGCAGCCAAGATACCCAGTCCCACGAGCAGTACTTC. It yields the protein CASSQDTQSHEQYF.

For the CDR3, the DNA is TGTGCCAGCAGCTTAGACTTGGGGGACAGGTTCTTCTTC. It codes for CASSLDLGDRFFF. The chain carries TRBV11-1 and TRBJ2-1; 8 nucleotides agree with TRBD1. The V gene end was trimmed by 1 base and the J gene end by 16 bases; junction bases not matched to a gene: 9. Looked up from germline, CDR1 is SGHAT and CDR2 is FQDESV (reference sequence). The CDR3 spans 13 residues.

The CDR3 nucleotides are TGTGCCAGCAGCTCCCCTAGCGGGCAGAAAGAGACCCAGTACTTC. Amino acid sequence: CASSSPSGQKETQYF. The chain links TRBV7-2 to TRBJ2-5, with 8 bases fitting TRBD2. After removal of 4 bases from V and 3 bases from J, the junction contained 7 bases not matched to a gene. This CDR3 comprises 15 residues. Germline CDR1 and CDR2: SGHTA and FQGNSA.

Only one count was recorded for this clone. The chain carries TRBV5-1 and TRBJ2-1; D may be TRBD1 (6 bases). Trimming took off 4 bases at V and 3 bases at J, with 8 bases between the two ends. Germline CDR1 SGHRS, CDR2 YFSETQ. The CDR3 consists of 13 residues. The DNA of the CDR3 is TGCGCCAGCAGCGTGGACAGCTACAATGAGCAGTTCTTC. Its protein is CASSVDSYNEQFF. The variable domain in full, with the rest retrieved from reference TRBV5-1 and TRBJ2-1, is KAGVTQTPRYLIKTRGQQVTLSCSPISGHRSVSWYQQTPGQGLQFLFEYFSETQRNKGNFPGRFSGRQFSNSRSEMNVSTLELGDSALYLCASSVDSYNEQFFGPGTRLTVL.

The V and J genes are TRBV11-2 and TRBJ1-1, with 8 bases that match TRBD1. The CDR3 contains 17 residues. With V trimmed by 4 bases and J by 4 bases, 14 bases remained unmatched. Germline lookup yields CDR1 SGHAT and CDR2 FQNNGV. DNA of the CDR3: TGTGCCAGCAGCTCCACAGGGGGTAGGGTTCGAGGCACTGAAGCTTTCTTT. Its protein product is CASSSTGGRVRGTEAFF.

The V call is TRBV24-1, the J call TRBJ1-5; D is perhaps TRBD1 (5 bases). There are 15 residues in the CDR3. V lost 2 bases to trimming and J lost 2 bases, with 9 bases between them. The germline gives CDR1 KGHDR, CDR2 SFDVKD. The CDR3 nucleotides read TGTGCCACCAGTGATTCCGGGGGGGGCAATCAGCCCCAGCATTTT. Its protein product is CATSDSGGGNQPQHF.

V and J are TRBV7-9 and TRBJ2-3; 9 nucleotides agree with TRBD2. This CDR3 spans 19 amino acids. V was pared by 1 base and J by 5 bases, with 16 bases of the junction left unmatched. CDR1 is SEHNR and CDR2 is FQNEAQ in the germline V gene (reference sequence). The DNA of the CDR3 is TGTGCCAGCAGCTTAGTTTGGGTAGCGGGAGAGCTGGCCGGAGATACGCAGTATTTT. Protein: CASSLVWVAGELAGDTQYF.

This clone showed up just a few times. CDR3 sequence: CASSLSGGAGGYTF. CDR3 nucleotides: TGCGCCAGCAGCTTATCAGGCGGGGCAGGTGGCTACACCTTC. This chain connects TRBV5-1 to TRBJ1-2, with D possibly being TRBD1 (5 bases). The germline V and J ends were trimmed by 2 bases and 7 bases, with 15 bases remaining between them. This CDR3 has 14 residues. CDR1 SGHRS and CDR2 YFSETQ come from the germline V gene.

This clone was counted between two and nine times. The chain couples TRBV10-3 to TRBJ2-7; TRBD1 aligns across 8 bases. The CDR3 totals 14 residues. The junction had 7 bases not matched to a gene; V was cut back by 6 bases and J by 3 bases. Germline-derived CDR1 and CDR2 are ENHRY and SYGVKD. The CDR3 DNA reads TGTGCCATCAGGGAACCCACAGGGGGCTACGAGCAGTACTTC. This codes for CAIREPTGGYEQYF.

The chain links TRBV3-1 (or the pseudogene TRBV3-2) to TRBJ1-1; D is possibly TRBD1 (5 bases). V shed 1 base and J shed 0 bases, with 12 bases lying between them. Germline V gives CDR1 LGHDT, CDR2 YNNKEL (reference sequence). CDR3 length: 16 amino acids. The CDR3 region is CASSQGLTVLNTEAFF. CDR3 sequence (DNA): TGTGCCAGCAGCCAAGGTTTGACAGTCTTGAACACTGAAGCTTTCTTT.

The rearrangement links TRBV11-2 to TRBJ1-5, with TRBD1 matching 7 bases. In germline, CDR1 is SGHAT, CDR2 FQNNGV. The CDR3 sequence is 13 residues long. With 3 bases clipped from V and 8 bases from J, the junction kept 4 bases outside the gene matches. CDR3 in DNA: TGTGCCAGCAGCTTCCGGACAGGAGAGCCCCAGCATTTT. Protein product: CASSFRTGEPQHF.

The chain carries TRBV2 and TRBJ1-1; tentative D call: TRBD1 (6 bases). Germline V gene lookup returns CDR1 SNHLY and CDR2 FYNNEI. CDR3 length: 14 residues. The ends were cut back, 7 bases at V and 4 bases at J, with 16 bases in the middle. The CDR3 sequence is CASNLHREGTEAFF. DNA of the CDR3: TGTGCCAGCAACCTTCACAGGGAGGGCACTGAAGCTTTCTTT.

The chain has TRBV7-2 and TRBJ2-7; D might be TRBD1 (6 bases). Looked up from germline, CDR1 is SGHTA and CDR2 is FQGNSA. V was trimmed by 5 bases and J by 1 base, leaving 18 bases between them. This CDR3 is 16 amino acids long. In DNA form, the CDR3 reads TGTGCCAGCAGCCCCCAAACGGCAGGGGTATCCTACGAGCAGTACTTC. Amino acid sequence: CASSPQTAGVSYEQYF.

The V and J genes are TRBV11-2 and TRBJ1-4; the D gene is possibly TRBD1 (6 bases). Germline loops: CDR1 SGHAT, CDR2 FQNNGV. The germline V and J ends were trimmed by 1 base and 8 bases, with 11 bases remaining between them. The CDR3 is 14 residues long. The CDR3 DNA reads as TGTGCCAGCAGCTTAGCGACAGGAGGCGAAAAACTGTTTTTT. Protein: CASSLATGGEKLFF.

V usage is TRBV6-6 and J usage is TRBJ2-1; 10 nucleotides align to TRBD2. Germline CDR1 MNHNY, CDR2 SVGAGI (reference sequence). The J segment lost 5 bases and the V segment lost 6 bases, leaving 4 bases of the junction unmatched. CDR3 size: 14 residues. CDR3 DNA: TGTGCCAGCAGCGGGACTAGCGTCAACAATGAGCAGTTCTTC. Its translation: CASSGTSVNNEQFF.

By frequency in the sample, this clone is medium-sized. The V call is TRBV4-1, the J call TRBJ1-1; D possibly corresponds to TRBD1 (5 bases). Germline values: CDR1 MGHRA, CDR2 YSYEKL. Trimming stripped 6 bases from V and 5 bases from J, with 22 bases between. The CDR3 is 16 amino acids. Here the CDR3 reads CASRHLFGRGETEAFF. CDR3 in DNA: TGCGCCAGCAGACACCTCTTCGGGAGGGGCGAGACTGAAGCTTTCTTT.

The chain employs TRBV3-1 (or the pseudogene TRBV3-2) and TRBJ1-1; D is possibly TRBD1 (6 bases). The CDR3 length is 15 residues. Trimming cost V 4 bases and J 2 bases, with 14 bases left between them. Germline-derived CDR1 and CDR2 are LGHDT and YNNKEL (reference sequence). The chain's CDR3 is CASSPRRTANTEAFF. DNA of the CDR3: TGTGCCAGCAGCCCTCGACGGACAGCAAACACTGAAGCTTTCTTT.

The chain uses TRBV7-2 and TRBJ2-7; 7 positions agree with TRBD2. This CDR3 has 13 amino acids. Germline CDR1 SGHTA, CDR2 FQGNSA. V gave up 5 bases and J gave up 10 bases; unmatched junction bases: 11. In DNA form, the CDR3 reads TGTGCCAGCAGCACATCTAGCGGACTAAGACAGTACTTC. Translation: CASSTSSGLRQYF.

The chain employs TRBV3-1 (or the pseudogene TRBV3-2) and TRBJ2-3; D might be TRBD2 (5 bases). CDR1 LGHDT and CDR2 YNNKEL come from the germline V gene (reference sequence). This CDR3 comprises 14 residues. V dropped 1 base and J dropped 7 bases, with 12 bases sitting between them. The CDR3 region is CASSQVPAANTQYF. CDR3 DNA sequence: TGTGCCAGCAGCCAAGTTCCAGCGGCAAATACGCAGTATTTT.

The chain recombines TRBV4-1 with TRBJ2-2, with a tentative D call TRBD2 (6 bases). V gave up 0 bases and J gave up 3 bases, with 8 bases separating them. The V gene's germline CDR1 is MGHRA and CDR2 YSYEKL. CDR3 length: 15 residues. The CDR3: CASSQDAGYTGELFF. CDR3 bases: TGCGCCAGCAGCCAAGATGCGGGGTACACCGGGGAGCTGTTTTTT.